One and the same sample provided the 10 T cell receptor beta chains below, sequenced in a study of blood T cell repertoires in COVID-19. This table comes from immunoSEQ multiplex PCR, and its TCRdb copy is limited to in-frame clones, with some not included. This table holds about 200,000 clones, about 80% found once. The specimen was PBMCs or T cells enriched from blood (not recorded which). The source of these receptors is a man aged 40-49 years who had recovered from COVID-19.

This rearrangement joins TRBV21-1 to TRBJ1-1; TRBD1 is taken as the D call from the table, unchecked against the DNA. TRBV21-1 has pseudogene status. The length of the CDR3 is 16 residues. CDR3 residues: CASSKVRDRGNTEAFF. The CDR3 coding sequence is TGTGCCAGCAGCAAAGTTAGGGACAGGGGAAACACTGAAGCTTTCTTT.

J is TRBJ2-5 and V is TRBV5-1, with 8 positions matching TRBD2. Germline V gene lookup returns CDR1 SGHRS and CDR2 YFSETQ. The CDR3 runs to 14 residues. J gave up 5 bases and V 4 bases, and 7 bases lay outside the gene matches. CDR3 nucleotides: TGCGCCAGCAGCCCGGGAGGGAATTCGGAGACCCAGTACTTC. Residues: CASSPGGNSETQYF.

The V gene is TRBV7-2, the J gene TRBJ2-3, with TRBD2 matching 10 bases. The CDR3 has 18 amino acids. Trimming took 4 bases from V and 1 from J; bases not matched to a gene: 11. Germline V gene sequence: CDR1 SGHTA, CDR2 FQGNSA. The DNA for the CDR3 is TGTGCCAGCAGCTCCGCACAAACAGCGGGGGGGCGCACAGATACGCAGTATTTT. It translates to CASSSAQTAGGRTDTQYF.

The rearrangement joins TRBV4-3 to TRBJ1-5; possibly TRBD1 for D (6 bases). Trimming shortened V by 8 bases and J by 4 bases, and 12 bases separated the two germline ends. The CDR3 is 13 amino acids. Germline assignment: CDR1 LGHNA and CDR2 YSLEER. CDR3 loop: CASSVGANQPQHF. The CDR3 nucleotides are TGCGCCAGCTCCGTGGGGGCAAATCAGCCCCAGCATTTT.

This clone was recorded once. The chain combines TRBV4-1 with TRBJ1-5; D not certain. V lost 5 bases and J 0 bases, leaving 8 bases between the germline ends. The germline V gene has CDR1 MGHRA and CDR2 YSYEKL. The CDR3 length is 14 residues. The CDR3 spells CASSYQYSNQPQHF. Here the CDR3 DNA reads TGCGCCAGCAGCTACCAGTATAGCAATCAGCCCCAGCATTTT.

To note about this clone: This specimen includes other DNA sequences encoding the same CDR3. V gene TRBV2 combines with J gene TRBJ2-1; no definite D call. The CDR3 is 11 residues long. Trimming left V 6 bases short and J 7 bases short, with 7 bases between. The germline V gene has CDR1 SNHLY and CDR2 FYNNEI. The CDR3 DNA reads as TGTGCCAGCAGCCTGTATAATGAGCAGTTCTTC. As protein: CASSLYNEQFF.

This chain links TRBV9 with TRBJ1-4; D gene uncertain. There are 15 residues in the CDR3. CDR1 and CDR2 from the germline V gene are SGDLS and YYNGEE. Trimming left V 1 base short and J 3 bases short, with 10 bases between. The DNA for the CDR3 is TGTGCCAGCAGCGTACAGGTTGGTGCTAATGAAAAACTGTTTTTT. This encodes CASSVQVGANEKLFF.

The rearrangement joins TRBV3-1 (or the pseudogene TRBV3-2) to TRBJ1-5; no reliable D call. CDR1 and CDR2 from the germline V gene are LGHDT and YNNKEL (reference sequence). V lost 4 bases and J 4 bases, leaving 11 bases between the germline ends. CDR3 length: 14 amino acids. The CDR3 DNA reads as TGTGCCAGCAGCCCAGCCCGAGGAAATCAGCCCCAGCATTTT. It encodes CASSPARGNQPQHF.

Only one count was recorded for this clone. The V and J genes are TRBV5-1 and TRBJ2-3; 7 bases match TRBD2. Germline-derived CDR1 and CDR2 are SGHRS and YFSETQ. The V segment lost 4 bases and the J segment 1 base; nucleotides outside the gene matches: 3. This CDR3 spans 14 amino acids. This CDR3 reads CASSQSGGTDTQYF. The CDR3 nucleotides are TGCGCCAGCAGCCAAAGCGGGGGCACAGATACGCAGTATTTT. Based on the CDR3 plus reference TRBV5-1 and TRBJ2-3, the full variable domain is KAGVTQTPRYLIKTRGQQVTLSCSPISGHRSVSWYQQTPGQGLQFLFEYFSETQRNKGNFPGRFSGRQFSNSRSEMNVSTLELGDSALYLCASSQSGGTDTQYFGPGTRLTVL.

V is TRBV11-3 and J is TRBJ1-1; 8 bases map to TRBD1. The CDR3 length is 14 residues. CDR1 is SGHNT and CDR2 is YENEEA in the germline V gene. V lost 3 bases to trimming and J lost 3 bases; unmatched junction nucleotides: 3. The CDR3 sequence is CASSLTGVDTEAFF. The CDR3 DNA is TGTGCCAGCAGCTTGACAGGGGTCGACACTGAAGCTTTCTTT. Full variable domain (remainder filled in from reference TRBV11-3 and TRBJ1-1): EAGVVQSPRYKIIEKKQPVAFWCNPISGHNTLYWYLQNLGQGPELLIRYENEEAVDDSQLPKDRFSAERLKGVDSTLKIQPAELGDSAVYLCASSLTGVDTEAFFGQGTRLTVV.